What follows are 26 T cell receptor beta chains derived from one specimen sequenced in a study of blood T cell repertoires in COVID-19. Method: immunoSEQ multiplex PCR; TCRdb's copy keeps in-frame clones and lacks some. The sample has around 300,000 clones; roughly 89% are singletons. The sample was PBMCs or T cells enriched from blood (not recorded which). The receptors derive from a woman aged 25 to 39 who had recovered from COVID-19.

V and J are TRBV28 and TRBJ2-7, with 8 bases fitting TRBD2. V was clipped by 3 bases and J by 2 bases; unmatched bases: 3. Germline CDR1 is MDHEN and CDR2 is SYDVKM. This CDR3 contains 14 residues. The CDR3 DNA is TGTGCCAGCAGTTTTGCCGGGGGGGCCTACGAGCAGTACTTC. This codes for CASSFAGGAYEQYF.

The rearrangement uses TRBV6-5 and TRBJ2-5; 7 bases align to TRBD2. The CDR3 length is 13 residues. Germline V gene lookup returns CDR1 MNHEY and CDR2 SVGAGI. The trim removed 6 bases at V and 3 bases at J, leaving 4 bases unmatched. The CDR3 reads CASSGGGEETQYF. CDR3 sequence (DNA): TGTGCCAGCAGCGGGGGAGGGGAAGAGACCCAGTACTTC.

The rearrangement uses TRBV19 and TRBJ1-1; D not resolved. Trimming cost V 6 bases and J 5 bases, with 22 bases left between them. Germline CDR1 and CDR2: LNHDA and SQIVND (reference sequence). There are 16 residues in the CDR3. CDR3 DNA sequence: TGTGCCAGTAGCCGGATAGGGATGAGAGGAGGAACTGAAGCTTTCTTT. This encodes CASSRIGMRGGTEAFF.

The chain employs TRBV7-3 and TRBJ2-5; a possible D gene is TRBD2 (5 bases). This CDR3 contains 15 residues. V was cut by 2 bases and J by 1 base, with 11 bases left in between. Germline assignment: CDR1 SGHTA and CDR2 FQGTGA. The CDR3, as DNA: TGTGCCAGCAGCTTACGCCACGGAGGCCAAGAGACCCAGTACTTC. Translation gives CASSLRHGGQETQYF.

The chain recombines TRBV30 with TRBJ2-5; 9 positions agree with TRBD2. The length of the CDR3 is 15 residues. Germline CDR1 is GTSNPN and CDR2 is SVGIG (reference sequence). J gave up 4 bases and V 3 bases, and 9 bases lay outside the gene matches. CDR3 region: CAWSPAGGSLETQYF. The CDR3 region has the DNA TGTGCCTGGAGCCCCGCGGGGGGGAGTCTAGAGACCCAGTACTTC.

This clone has a single count. This rearrangement joins TRBV19 to TRBJ2-7; the D gene is possibly TRBD1 (5 bases). V was clipped by 4 bases and J by 3 bases, with 16 bases between them. The CDR3 has 15 residues. CDR1 is LNHDA, CDR2 SQIVND, per germline (reference sequence). The CDR3 loop reads CASSTGTTVGYEQYF. The DNA for the CDR3 is TGTGCCAGTAGTACTGGAACGACAGTGGGCTACGAGCAGTACTTC.

This clone was observed once. This chain links TRBV6-1 with TRBJ1-6; unclear D gene. CDR3 length: 18 residues. Germline CDR1 and CDR2: MNHNS and SASEGT. Trimming cost V 4 bases and J 7 bases, with 23 bases left between them. CDR3 sequence: CASSGPWMRGSTNSPLHF. The DNA for the CDR3 is TGTGCCAGCAGTGGTCCGTGGATGAGAGGGAGCACAAATTCACCCCTCCACTTT.

The chain couples TRBV29-1 to TRBJ2-5; D is perhaps TRBD2 (6 bases). V was cut by 2 bases and J by 5 bases, with 9 bases left in between. Germline assignment: CDR1 SQVTM and CDR2 ANQGSEA. CDR3 size: 12 residues. As DNA, the CDR3 is TGCAGCGTTGAAAGCGGGCCCGAGACCCAGTACTTC. It translates to CSVESGPETQYF.

This chain connects TRBV15 to TRBJ1-6, with D possibly TRBD1 on 5 matching bases. V lost 0 bases and J 9 bases, leaving 15 bases between the germline ends. Germline V gene data show CDR1 as LNHNV and CDR2 as YYDKDF (reference sequence). The CDR3 contains 16 residues. Written as DNA, the CDR3 is TGTGCCACCAGCAGAGATCGGGAGGCAGGGCGTTCACCCCTCCACTTT. Translation gives CATSRDREAGRSPLHF.

The chain employs TRBV11-2 and TRBJ2-1; 11 bases line up with TRBD2. The CDR3 extends over 18 amino acids. V gave up 5 bases and J gave up 7 bases; unmatched junction bases: 16. Germline loops: CDR1 SGHAT, CDR2 FQNNGV. CDR3 DNA sequence: TGTGCCAGCAGCGTCAGAAGAACGGGACTAGCGGAACAAAATGAGCAGTTCTTC. It codes for CASSVRRTGLAEQNEQFF.

The gene calls are TRBV28 and TRBJ2-3, with 7 bases identical to TRBD2. V shed 3 bases, J shed 1 base, and the junction held 7 bases outside the gene matches. CDR1 MDHEN and CDR2 SYDVKM come from the germline V gene. The CDR3 runs 16 residues. CDR3 sequence reads: CASSFSSGRGTDTQYF. The CDR3 DNA follows: TGTGCCAGCAGTTTTTCTAGCGGCAGAGGCACAGATACGCAGTATTTT.

The gene calls are TRBV5-1 and TRBJ2-3, with D possibly TRBD2 on 6 matching bases. The CDR3 extends over 14 amino acids. V lost 5 bases and J 5 bases, leaving 15 bases between the germline ends. Germline assignment: CDR1 SGHRS and CDR2 YFSETQ. The CDR3 here is CASRRSGPKDTQYF. CDR3 in DNA: TGCGCCAGCAGGAGAAGCGGGCCTAAAGATACGCAGTATTTT.

V is TRBV11-3 and J is TRBJ2-5; 8 bases align to TRBD1. The germline V gene has CDR1 SGHNT and CDR2 YENEEA. Unmatched junction bases numbered 9, after V lost 5 bases and J lost 4 bases. This CDR3 is built from 15 residues. CDR3 coding DNA: TGTGCCAGCAGCCCCAGGGGGCTTTTGGGAGAGACCCAGTACTTC. Encoded protein: CASSPRGLLGETQYF. The variable domain in full, with the rest retrieved from reference TRBV11-3 and TRBJ2-5, is EAGVVQSPRYKIIEKKQPVAFWCNPISGHNTLYWYLQNLGQGPELLIRYENEEAVDDSQLPKDRFSAERLKGVDSTLKIQPAELGDSAVYLCASSPRGLLGETQYFGPGTRLLVL.

The chain employs TRBV3-1 (or the pseudogene TRBV3-2) and TRBJ2-7, with 7 bases lining up with TRBD1. This CDR3 comprises 15 residues. V dropped 4 bases and J dropped 0; count of bases not matched to a gene: 6. The germline V gene encodes CDR1 LGHDT and CDR2 YNNKEL (reference sequence). In DNA, the CDR3 is TGTGCCAGCAGCCGGAAGGGACAGTACTCCTACGAGCAGTACTTC. Its protein is CASSRKGQYSYEQYF.

This rearrangement joins TRBV6-5 to TRBJ1-5; D perhaps matches TRBD1 (5 bases). Trimming shortened V by 3 bases and J by 5 bases, and 11 bases separated the two germline ends. In germline, CDR1 is MNHEY, CDR2 SVGAGI. The CDR3 contains 14 residues. The CDR3 DNA reads TGTGCCAGCAGTTATTCGACAGTCTATCAGCCCCAGCATTTT. Protein: CASSYSTVYQPQHF.

The rearrangement joins TRBV9 to TRBJ2-1; 10 bases are shared with TRBD2. The junction had 11 bases not matched to a gene; V was cut back by 3 bases and J by 8 bases. CDR1 and CDR2 (germline): SGDLS, YYNGEE. The CDR3 contains 16 residues. The CDR3 region has the DNA TGTGCCAGCAGCGCGCCCAGCGGGAGGGCTTTCCATGAGCAGTTCTTC. As protein: CASSAPSGRAFHEQFF.

This CDR3 reads CASSHQYREGYGYTF. Here the CDR3 DNA reads TGTGCCAGCAGCCACCAGTACAGGGAAGGCTATGGCTACACCTTC. This chain uses TRBV4-2 with TRBJ1-2; TRBD1 might be the D (6 bases). The germline V gene has CDR1 LGHNA and CDR2 YNFKEQ. The CDR3 runs 15 residues. Trimming pared 3 bases from V and 4 bases from J, leaving 15 bases between.

V and J are TRBV28 and TRBJ1-2; D is unresolved. Germline V gene lookup returns CDR1 MDHEN and CDR2 SYDVKM. This CDR3 region has 13 residues. Trimming took off 6 bases at V and 3 bases at J, with 11 bases between the two ends. CDR3 in amino acids: CASRRGTDYGYTF. The CDR3 DNA reads as TGTGCCAGCAGGCGAGGAACTGACTATGGCTACACCTTC.

CDR3 sequence: CASIRGLPAYEQYF. The CDR3 region has the DNA TGTGCCAGCATCCGGGGACTACCCGCCTACGAGCAGTACTTC. The chain employs TRBV14 and TRBJ2-7; 7 bases are shared with TRBD2. This CDR3 spans 14 amino acids. Germline-derived CDR1 and CDR2 are SGHDN and FVKESK. Losses at the gene ends were 7 bases for V and 2 bases for J; bases not matched to a gene: 8.

V usage is TRBV29-1 and J usage is TRBJ2-1, with D maybe TRBD2 (5 bases). Trimming removed 1 base at V and 4 bases at J, with 8 bases between. Germline V CDR1 and CDR2: SQVTM, ANQGSEA. The CDR3 runs to 13 residues. The CDR3 sequence is CSVEGRTYNEQFF. In DNA, the CDR3 is TGCAGCGTTGAAGGACGGACTTACAATGAGCAGTTCTTC.

V gene TRBV6-1 combines with J gene TRBJ1-5, with 7 positions matching TRBD1. The ends lost 2 bases at V and 7 bases at J; junction bases unmatched: 8. Looked up from germline, CDR1 is MNHNS and CDR2 is SASEGT. This CDR3 has 15 amino acids. DNA of the CDR3: TGTGCCAGCAGTGAAAACAGGGGACGTAGCCAGCCCCAGCATTTT. Protein product: CASSENRGRSQPQHF.

The rearrangement joins TRBV30 to TRBJ2-3; the match to TRBD2 covers 7 bases. Germline loops: CDR1 GTSNPN, CDR2 SVGIG (reference sequence). The V segment lost 3 bases and the J segment 0 bases; nucleotides outside the gene matches: 6. CDR3 size: 15 residues. The CDR3 protein is CAWSNSGFSTDTQYF. The CDR3 DNA reads TGTGCCTGGAGCAATAGCGGGTTCAGCACAGATACGCAGTATTTT.

This clone occurred once. The chain carries TRBV15 and TRBJ2-1; D may be TRBD2 (6 bases). The germline V gene has CDR1 LNHNV and CDR2 YYDKDF (reference sequence). The V and J ends lost 4 bases and 8 bases respectively, with 18 bases between them. The CDR3 spans 15 residues. CDR3 sequence reads: CATSTQTREIDEQFF. The CDR3 region has the DNA TGTGCCACCAGCACTCAGACTAGAGAGATCGATGAGCAGTTCTTC.

The chain carries TRBV5-1 and TRBJ2-5; 7 nucleotides agree with TRBD2. V lost 4 bases, J lost 3 bases, and 9 bases stayed unmatched. The CDR3 runs 15 residues. CDR1 and CDR2 from the germline V gene are SGHRS and YFSETQ. The CDR3 DNA follows: TGCGCCAGCAGCCTGAGCGGGACTTCGGAAGAGACCCAGTACTTC. Protein: CASSLSGTSEETQYF. Combining the CDR3 with reference TRBV5-1 and TRBJ2-5 gives the whole variable domain KAGVTQTPRYLIKTRGQQVTLSCSPISGHRSVSWYQQTPGQGLQFLFEYFSETQRNKGNFPGRFSGRQFSNSRSEMNVSTLELGDSALYLCASSLSGTSEETQYFGPGTRLLVL.

V is TRBV3-1 (or the pseudogene TRBV3-2) and J is TRBJ2-7; no clear D gene. In germline, CDR1 is LGHDT, CDR2 YNNKEL (reference sequence). This CDR3 is built from 16 residues. Trimming stripped 1 base from V and 6 bases from J, with 19 bases between. The chain's CDR3 is CASSQGWPGPSGEQYF. Written as DNA, the CDR3 is TGTGCCAGCAGCCAAGGTTGGCCAGGCCCCTCTGGCGAGCAGTACTTC.

The chain joins TRBV5-4 to TRBJ1-2, with D hard to call. The CDR3 is 16 amino acids. Germline V gene lookup returns CDR1 SGHNT and CDR2 YYREEE (reference sequence). V was clipped by 0 bases and J by 0 bases, with 12 bases between them. For the CDR3, the DNA is TGTGCCAGCAGCTTGGGGGAGCCTAGAGCTAACTATGGCTACACCTTC. As protein: CASSLGEPRANYGYTF.